This entry is about one T cell receptor (beta chain). A 200 ng quantity of DNA, about 30,000 T cell genomes, went into the sorted-subset replicate PCRs. TCRdb's table, derived via immunoSEQ multiplex PCR, lists solely in-frame clones and lacks some. The sample lists about 2.1 million clones, 93% occurring once. The V gene's germline CDR1 is ENHRY and CDR2 SYGVKD. The CDR3 runs to 16 residues. The J segment lost 2 bases and the V segment lost 6 bases, leaving 6 bases of the junction unmatched. Naivety among CD8 cells was defined by CD45RO negativity and positive CCR7 selection, thereby excluding terminally differentiated effector memory CD45RA+ cells. These data come from a study of shared clonotypes between healthy human individuals.

V gene TRBV10-3 combines with J gene TRBJ2-5; TRBD2 aligns across 13 bases. The sequence came from a man aged 18 to 30 in good health. Some clones in this sample may be carry-over from other donors' samples. Input material: naive CD8+ T cells from PBMCs. As DNA, the CDR3 is TGTGCCATCAGCCGGGGGACTAGCGGGGATCAAGAGACCCAGTACTTC. The encoded protein is CAISRGTSGDQETQYF.